The 27 T cell receptor beta chains reported below all come from one sample, sequenced in a study of blood T cell repertoires in COVID-19. Measured with immunoSEQ multiplex PCR; TCRdb has only the in-frame clones, and not every one. The sample includes about 100,000 clones, 70% to 90% seen only once; the top ten take around 2.9%. Sequencing was carried out using peripheral blood. The receptors shown here come from a man aged 45 to 65 with active or convalescent COVID-19.

J is TRBJ2-1 and V is TRBV10-2; 11 nucleotides agree with TRBD2. Germline-derived CDR1 and CDR2 are WSHSY and SAAADI. The V segment lost 1 base and the J segment 6 bases; nucleotides outside the gene matches: 5. CDR3 size: 16 residues. The CDR3 is CASSEFIGLAGNEQFF. As DNA, the CDR3 is TGCGCCAGCAGTGAGTTTATCGGACTAGCGGGCAATGAGCAGTTCTTC.

This clone was observed a handful of times. V usage is TRBV27 and J usage is TRBJ1-6, with a weak D call TRBD1 (6 bases). The CDR3 spans 14 residues. Germline CDR1 MNHEY, CDR2 SMNVEV (reference sequence). Trimming left V 7 bases short and J 13 bases short, with 20 bases between. The CDR3 sequence is CASTDSQGLVPLHF. In nucleotides, the CDR3 is TGTGCCAGCACGGACAGCCAGGGTTTAGTGCCCCTCCACTTT.

This CDR3 is CASSGQGNYEQYF. The CDR3 region has the DNA TGTGCCAGCAGTGGGCAGGGGAACTACGAGCAGTACTTC. The rearrangement links TRBV2 to TRBJ2-7; possibly TRBD1 for D (6 bases). The germline gives CDR1 SNHLY, CDR2 FYNNEI. This CDR3 is 13 amino acids long. Trimming took 4 bases from V and 3 from J, leaving 10 bases between them.

The rearrangement uses TRBV7-4 and TRBJ1-4; TRBD1 matches 7 bases. Germline lookup yields CDR1 SGHVT and CDR2 SQSDAQ. V trimming: 5 bases; J trimming: 2 bases; junction bases outside the gene matches: 5. The CDR3 is made up of 15 amino acids. CDR3 sequence reads: CASSTAGGTNEKLFF. CDR3 nucleotide sequence: TGTGCCAGCAGCACAGCAGGGGGGACTAATGAAAAACTGTTTTTT.

V usage is TRBV12-2 and J usage is TRBJ1-6; the table assigns TRBD1, which was not confirmed against the DNA. TRBV12-2 is assigned pseudogene status. CDR3 length: 15 amino acids. CDR3 bases: TGTGCAAGTCGCTTACCTCTCAGGGTTTCTTCACCCCTCCACTTT. As protein: CASRLPLRVSSPLHF.

This clone was counted a few times. The chain is built from TRBV24-1 and TRBJ1-4, with 8 bases that match TRBD1. The germline V gene encodes CDR1 KGHDR and CDR2 SFDVKD. V gave up 4 bases and J gave up 0 bases; unmatched junction bases: 3. This CDR3 is 16 amino acids long. The CDR3 region is CATSDSQGATNEKLFF. The CDR3 DNA reads TGTGCCACCAGTGACTCACAGGGGGCAACTAATGAAAAACTGTTTTTT.

This chain connects TRBV2 to TRBJ1-5, with a weak D call TRBD1 (6 bases). The V gene lost 4 bases and the J gene lost 2 bases, with 9 bases spanning the gap. The CDR3 consists of 14 residues. CDR1 SNHLY and CDR2 FYNNEI come from the germline V gene. CDR3 loop: CASSGTVGNQPQHF. The CDR3 coding sequence is TGTGCCAGCAGTGGGACAGTGGGCAATCAGCCCCAGCATTTT.

The chain recombines TRBV11-2 with TRBJ2-5; D might be TRBD2 (6 bases). Germline CDR1 SGHAT, CDR2 FQNNGV. Trimming removed 5 bases at V and 5 bases at J, with 12 bases between. CDR3 length equals 13 residues. CDR3 residues: CASSLGLRETQYF. The CDR3 nucleotides read TGTGCCAGCAGCCTGGGACTCCGGGAGACCCAGTACTTC.

The rearrangement links TRBV28 to TRBJ2-7; a weak D match, TRBD2 (7 bases). Trimming pared 8 bases from V and 8 bases from J, leaving 13 bases between. The CDR3 runs 11 residues. Germline V gives CDR1 MDHEN, CDR2 SYDVKM. Here the CDR3 reads CASGGAGQQYF. In nucleotides, the CDR3 is TGTGCCAGCGGGGGGGCGGGCCAGCAGTACTTC.

This rearrangement joins TRBV4-3 to TRBJ2-3; 9 nucleotides line up with TRBD2. This CDR3 spans 15 amino acids. Germline values: CDR1 LGHNA, CDR2 YSLEER. V was pared by 4 bases and J by 5 bases, with 7 bases of the junction left unmatched. The CDR3 region has the DNA TGCGCCAGCAGCCCACAGCGGGGGGAGGGAGATACGCAGTATTTT. Translation: CASSPQRGEGDTQYF.

V is TRBV2 and J is TRBJ2-1; TRBD2 agrees at 11 bases. The CDR3 runs 15 residues. CDR1 and CDR2 from the germline V gene are SNHLY and FYNNEI. With V trimmed by 6 bases and J by 6 bases, 7 bases remained unmatched. This CDR3 is CASSETSGGRNEQFF. The CDR3 DNA sequence: TGTGCCAGCAGCGAAACTAGCGGGGGACGCAATGAGCAGTTCTTC.

The J gene is TRBJ1-2, the V gene TRBV10-1; perhaps TRBD1 as D (5 bases). Germline V gene lookup returns CDR1 WNHNN and CDR2 SYGVQD (reference sequence). The CDR3 is 13 residues long. V was trimmed by 3 bases and J by 4 bases, leaving 9 bases between them. Here the CDR3 reads CASSESGFYGYTF. The CDR3 region has the DNA TGCGCCAGCAGTGAATCAGGGTTCTATGGCTACACCTTC.

The rearrangement links TRBV23-1 to TRBJ1-4; D is undetermined. TRBV23-1 is placed among ORFs of uncertain function. The CDR3 totals 13 residues. V was pared by 0 bases and J by 11 bases, with 10 bases between. This CDR3 reads CASSQSFPEKLFF. CDR3 bases: TGCGCCAGCAGTCAATCGTTCCCGGAGAAACTGTTTTTT.

This chain uses TRBV28 with TRBJ1-2, with D unresolved. Trimming cost V 6 bases and J 7 bases, with 18 bases left between them. The germline CDR1 and CDR2 sequences are MDHEN and SYDVKM. The CDR3 has 14 amino acids. The CDR3, as DNA: TGTGCCAGCAGAATCCCGACTGTGGCCTCTGGCTACACCTTC. This sequence encodes CASRIPTVASGYTF.

This chain uses TRBV28 with TRBJ2-1; 11 bases line up with TRBD2. CDR1 MDHEN and CDR2 SYDVKM come from the germline V gene. The trim removed 5 bases at V and 6 bases at J, leaving 9 bases unmatched. The CDR3 contains 16 residues. CDR3 sequence (DNA): TGTGCCAGCAGTACCCCCCCCGGGACTAGCGGCAATGAGCAGTTCTTC. Translation gives CASSTPPGTSGNEQFF.

This clone showed up many times. The chain carries TRBV4-1 and TRBJ2-7; D perhaps matches TRBD1 (6 bases). The CDR3 is 16 residues long. Trimming shortened V by 4 bases and J by 1 base, and 17 bases separated the two germline ends. Germline-derived CDR1 and CDR2 are MGHRA and YSYEKL. CDR3: CASSPAPGTPSYEQYF. The CDR3 DNA is TGCGCCAGCAGCCCCGCCCCCGGGACACCATCCTACGAGCAGTACTTC.

CDR3 in amino acids: CASSEWKGNSNQPQHF. In DNA, the CDR3 is TGTGCCAGCAGTGAGTGGAAGGGGAATAGCAATCAGCCCCAGCATTTT. V is TRBV2 and J is TRBJ1-5, with a weak D call TRBD1 (5 bases). Germline CDR1 reads SNHLY; CDR2 reads FYNNEI. Trimming took 3 bases from V and 0 from J, leaving 12 bases between them. This CDR3 is 16 amino acids long.

Only one count was recorded for this clone. The chain joins TRBV9 to TRBJ2-1; 9 nucleotides line up with TRBD2. Germline CDR1 is SGDLS and CDR2 is YYNGEE. This CDR3 region has 16 residues. Trimming cost V 0 bases and J 8 bases; bases outside gene matches: 9. The CDR3 loop is CASSVATGLAWDEQFF. The CDR3 bases are TGTGCCAGCAGCGTAGCTACGGGACTAGCCTGGGATGAGCAGTTCTTC.

The chain uses TRBV10-1 and TRBJ2-2; TRBD1 matches at 11 bases. V dropped 2 bases and J dropped 4; count of bases not matched to a gene: 6. Germline CDR1 is WNHNN and CDR2 is SYGVQD (reference sequence). CDR3 size: 17 residues. The CDR3 is CASSEPIGTGGTGELFF. Here the CDR3 DNA reads TGCGCCAGCAGTGAGCCGATCGGGACAGGGGGCACCGGGGAGCTGTTTTTT.

The V and J genes are TRBV6-5 and TRBJ2-5, with TRBD1 matching over 9 bases. The germline V gene has CDR1 MNHEY and CDR2 SVGAGI. V lost 7 bases and J lost 5; bases outside the gene matches: 11. CDR3 length equals 15 residues. Here the CDR3 DNA reads TGTGCCAGCACTCGGACAGGGGAATTCGGGGAGACCCAGTACTTC. It specifies CASTRTGEFGETQYF.

This chain links TRBV6-2 or TRBV6-3 with TRBJ1-2; 7 nucleotides align to TRBD1. This CDR3 region has 12 residues. CDR1 and CDR2 (germline): MNHEY, SVGEGT. The V and J ends lost 5 bases and 6 bases, in that order; junction bases with no gene match: 3. The CDR3, as DNA: TGTGCCAGCAGTCCAACAGGGGATGGCTACACCTTC. This encodes CASSPTGDGYTF.

The chain links TRBV7-6 to TRBJ1-4; TRBD1 agrees at 7 bases. The CDR3 is 14 residues long. Germline V gene data show CDR1 as SGHVS and CDR2 as FNYEAQ. Trimming at V came to 5 bases and at J to 8 bases, leaving 8 bases not matched to a gene. DNA for the CDR3: TGTGCCAGCAGCCTACAGGGGTTTAACGAAAAACTGTTTTTT. Translating it yields CASSLQGFNEKLFF.

This chain links TRBV2 with TRBJ2-5, with TRBD1 matching 9 bases. Trimming took 10 bases from V and 4 from J; bases not matched to a gene: 7. Per germline, CDR1 SNHLY and CDR2 FYNNEI. The CDR3 is 13 amino acids. The CDR3 is CATGTGRIETQYF. As DNA, the CDR3 is TGTGCCACCGGGACAGGGAGGATAGAGACCCAGTACTTC.

V is TRBV7-8 and J is TRBJ2-2; 14 nucleotides match TRBD2. Looked up from germline, CDR1 is SGHVS and CDR2 is FQNEAQ. CDR3 length: 16 residues. V was clipped by 4 bases and J by 4 bases; unmatched bases: 2. The CDR3 sequence is CASSWGLAGVTGELFF. CDR3 coding DNA: TGTGCCAGCAGCTGGGGACTAGCGGGGGTCACCGGGGAGCTGTTTTTT.

The chain links TRBV19 to TRBJ1-1, with a tentative D call TRBD1 (6 bases). Germline lookup yields CDR1 LNHDA and CDR2 SQIVND (reference sequence). The CDR3 totals 14 residues. V gave up 9 bases and J gave up 0 bases, with 14 bases separating them. In DNA form, the CDR3 reads TGTGCCAGCCAGGACAGAAACTTGAACACTGAAGCTTTCTTT. It encodes CASQDRNLNTEAFF.

The gene calls are TRBV28 and TRBJ2-5; 13 bases are shared with TRBD2. Per germline, CDR1 MDHEN and CDR2 SYDVKM. The CDR3 is 15 amino acids. V trimming: 6 bases; J trimming: 5 bases; junction bases outside the gene matches: 6. CDR3 sequence reads: CASSPTSGGAETQYF. The DNA for the CDR3 is TGTGCCAGCAGCCCTACTAGCGGGGGGGCTGAGACCCAGTACTTC.

The chain employs TRBV5-1 and TRBJ1-1; tentatively, D is TRBD1 (6 bases). The germline gives CDR1 SGHRS, CDR2 YFSETQ. V shed 0 bases and J shed 4 bases, with 10 bases lying between them. The CDR3 is made up of 14 amino acids. CDR3 amino acids: CASSLGQGSTEAFF. CDR3 sequence (DNA): TGCGCCAGCAGCTTGGGTCAGGGGAGCACTGAAGCTTTCTTT.